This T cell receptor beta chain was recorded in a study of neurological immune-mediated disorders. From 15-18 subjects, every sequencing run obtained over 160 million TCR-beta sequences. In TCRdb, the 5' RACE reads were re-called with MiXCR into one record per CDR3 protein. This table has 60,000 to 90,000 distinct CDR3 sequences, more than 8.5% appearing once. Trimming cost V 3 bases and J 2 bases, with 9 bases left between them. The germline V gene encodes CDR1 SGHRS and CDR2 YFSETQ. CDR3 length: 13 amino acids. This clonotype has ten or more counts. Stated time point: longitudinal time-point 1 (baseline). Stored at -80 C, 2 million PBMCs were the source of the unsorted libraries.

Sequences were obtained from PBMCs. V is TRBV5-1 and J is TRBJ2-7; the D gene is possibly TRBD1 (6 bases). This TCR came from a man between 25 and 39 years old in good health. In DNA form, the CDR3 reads TGCGCCAGCAGCTGGACAGAAGCCTACGAGCAGTACTTC. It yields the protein CASSWTEAYEQYF. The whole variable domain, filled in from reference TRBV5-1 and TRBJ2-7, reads KAGVTQTPRYLIKTRGQQVTLSCSPISGHRSVSWYQQTPGQGLQFLFEYFSETQRNKGNFPGRFSGRQFSNSRSEMNVSTLELGDSALYLCASSWTEAYEQYFGPGTRLTVT.